This TCR beta chain derives from a study of blood T cell repertoires in COVID-19. The CDR3 is 13 amino acids. The V and J ends lost 3 bases and 6 bases respectively, with 12 bases between them. Germline CDR1 is MNHEY and CDR2 is SVGAGI. The assay was immunoSEQ multiplex PCR, and TCRdb's table has in-frame clones only and misses some. Of 200,000 to 250,000 clones in the sample, approximately 82% were seen once. The sequence was obtained from a middle-aged woman with acute or convalescent COVID-19. Sequenced: peripheral blood. This chain joins TRBV6-5 and TRBJ2-7; maybe TRBD2 (6 bases). CDR3 sequence (DNA): TGTGCCAGCAGTTATCGGTTGGGGGGCGAGCAGTACTTC. Translating it yields CASSYRLGGEQYF.